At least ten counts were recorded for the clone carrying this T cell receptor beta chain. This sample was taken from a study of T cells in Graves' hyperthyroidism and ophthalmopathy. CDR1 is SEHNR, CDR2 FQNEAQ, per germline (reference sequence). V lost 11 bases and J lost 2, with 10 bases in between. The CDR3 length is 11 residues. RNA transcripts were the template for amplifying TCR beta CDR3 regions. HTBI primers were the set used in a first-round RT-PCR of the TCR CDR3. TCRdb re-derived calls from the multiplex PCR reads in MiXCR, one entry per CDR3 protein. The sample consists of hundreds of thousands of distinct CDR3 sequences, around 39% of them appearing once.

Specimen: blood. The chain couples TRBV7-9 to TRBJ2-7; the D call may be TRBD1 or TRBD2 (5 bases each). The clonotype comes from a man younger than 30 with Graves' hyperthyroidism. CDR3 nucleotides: TGTGCCTGTGGGACCACCTACGAGCAGTACTTC. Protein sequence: CACGTTYEQYF.